This T cell receptor (beta chain) was obtained from a study of shared clonotypes between healthy human individuals. The method was immunoSEQ multiplex PCR; TCRdb's version includes in-frame clones alone and lacks a portion of them. The repertoire consists of approximately 2.3 million clones, with roughly 93% occurring once and the leading ten covering under 0.45%. The CDR3 has 22 residues. Germline V gene sequence: CDR1 LNHDA, CDR2 SQIVND (reference sequence). Germline trimming cut 3 bases from V and 5 bases from J; bases unmatched to any gene: 23. The sequenced sample consisted of naive CD4+ T cells from PBMCs. Subset indicated: CD45RA+ positively selected. The chain employs TRBV19 and TRBJ2-5; TRBD2 agrees at 14 bases. The TCR originated in a young man in good health. Some clones in this sample may be carry-over from other donors' samples. The CDR3 is CASSMVGTGSRGLAGVGETQYF. The CDR3, as DNA: TGTGCCAGTAGTATGGTGGGGACAGGTTCTCGGGGACTAGCGGGAGTCGGGGAGACCCAGTACTTC.